Each of the 15 T cell receptor beta chains below was sequenced from the same sample in a study of blood T cell repertoires in COVID-19. Profiled with immunoSEQ multiplex PCR; TCRdb holds only in-frame clones, not every one. Of about 42,000 clones listed, more than 90% were seen once; the top ten hold about 6%. Sequences were obtained from peripheral blood. These receptors all stem from a human donor in a cohort sampled during active COVID-19.

The rearrangement uses TRBV5-6 and TRBJ1-1; the match to TRBD1 covers 12 bases. Germline-derived CDR1 and CDR2 are SGHDT and YYEEEE. J was trimmed by 8 bases and V by 4 bases; bases with no gene match: 9. This CDR3 has 15 residues. CDR3 protein: CASSPPGQGAPEAFF. In nucleotides, the CDR3 is TGTGCCAGCAGCCCACCGGGACAGGGGGCCCCAGAAGCTTTCTTT. Full variable domain (remainder filled in from reference TRBV5-6 and TRBJ1-1): DAGVTQSPTHLIKTRGQQVTLRCSPKSGHDTVSWYQQALGQGPQFIFQYYEEEERQRGNFPDRFSGHQFPNYSSELNVNALLLGDSALYLCASSPPGQGAPEAFFGQGTRLTVV.

The rearrangement links TRBV5-4 to TRBJ2-1, with a tentative D call TRBD2 (5 bases). V was trimmed by 2 bases and J by 0 bases, leaving 9 bases between them. The germline gives CDR1 SGHNT, CDR2 YYREEE (reference sequence). CDR3 length: 15 residues. The CDR3 is CASSLEGLSYNEQFF. For the CDR3, the DNA is TGTGCCAGCAGCTTAGAGGGCCTCTCCTACAATGAGCAGTTCTTC.

The chain couples TRBV19 to TRBJ2-2; the D gene is possibly TRBD2 (6 bases). The CDR3 has 13 amino acids. V was clipped by 3 bases and J by 6 bases, with 8 bases between them. In germline, CDR1 is LNHDA, CDR2 SQIVND (reference sequence). DNA of the CDR3: TGTGCCAGTAGTATGGCGGGATCCGGGGAGCTGTTTTTT. This encodes CASSMAGSGELFF.

The J gene is TRBJ1-6, the V gene TRBV18; D remains unclear. Trimming cost V 2 bases and J 13 bases, with 9 bases left between them. The germline CDR1 and CDR2 sequences are KGHSH and LQKENI. This CDR3 spans 12 amino acids. Here the CDR3 reads CASSPEEEPLHF. In nucleotides, the CDR3 is TGTGCCAGCTCACCAGAGGAGGAGCCCCTCCACTTT.

J is TRBJ2-7 and V is TRBV23-1, with TRBD1 identical over 9 bases. TRBV23-1 is known as an ORF, though its function is uncertain. J lost 0 bases, V lost 8 bases, and 20 bases had no gene match. The CDR3 runs to 19 residues. The CDR3 protein is CASVIPGRDRDPSSYEQYF. In nucleotides, the CDR3 is TGCGCCAGCGTGATCCCGGGCCGGGACAGGGATCCCAGCTCCTACGAGCAGTACTTC.

This chain joins TRBV5-6 and TRBJ1-4; TRBD1 agrees at 12 bases. The germline CDR1 and CDR2 sequences are SGHDT and YYEEEE. The CDR3 consists of 15 residues. The J segment lost 6 bases and the V segment lost 4 bases, leaving 4 bases of the junction unmatched. The CDR3: CASSGGTGGDEKLFF. As DNA, the CDR3 is TGTGCCAGCAGCGGAGGGACAGGGGGCGATGAAAAACTGTTTTTT.

V usage is TRBV7-9 and J usage is TRBJ2-1; maybe TRBD2 (6 bases). The V end was cut by 2 bases, the J end by 5 bases, with 13 bases between. The germline gives CDR1 SEHNR, CDR2 FQNEAQ (reference sequence). This CDR3 has 15 amino acids. The CDR3 sequence is CASSLFRWGDNEQFF. DNA for the CDR3: TGTGCCAGCAGCTTATTCCGATGGGGGGACAATGAGCAGTTCTTC.

The V and J genes are TRBV30 and TRBJ2-3, with TRBD2 matching 7 bases. The germline V gene encodes CDR1 GTSNPN and CDR2 SVGIG (reference sequence). Trimming removed 0 bases from V and 6 bases from J; junction bases left unmatched: 3. The CDR3 extends over 13 amino acids. CDR3 in amino acids: CAWSVSGYDTQYF. CDR3 sequence (DNA): TGTGCCTGGAGTGTTAGCGGGTACGATACGCAGTATTTT.

This clone was found a few times. The chain has TRBV28 and TRBJ1-4; no definite D call. The CDR3 runs 13 residues. Germline CDR1 is MDHEN and CDR2 is SYDVKM. V was shortened by 8 bases and J by 4 bases, with 11 bases between the two germline ends. The CDR3 protein is CASRLSFNEKLFF. The CDR3 DNA reads as TGTGCCAGCCGGTTATCCTTTAATGAAAAACTGTTTTTT.

This chain uses TRBV14 with TRBJ1-2; tentative D call: TRBD1 (5 bases). There are 15 residues in the CDR3. Germline V gives CDR1 SGHDN, CDR2 FVKESK. Trimming took off 0 bases at V and 4 bases at J, with 12 bases between the two ends. The CDR3 loop is CASSQDTGLSYGYTF. The CDR3 DNA sequence: TGTGCCAGCAGCCAAGATACGGGACTGAGCTATGGCTACACCTTC. Together with reference TRBV14 and TRBJ1-2, the CDR3 gives the full variable domain: EAGVTQFPSHSVIEKGQTVTLRCDPISGHDNLYWYRRVMGKEIKFLLHFVKESKQDESGMPNNRFLAERTGGTYSTLKVQPAELEDSGVYFCASSQDTGLSYGYTFGSGTRLTVV.

This chain links TRBV28 with TRBJ1-5, with D possibly TRBD1 on 5 matching bases. From germline, CDR1 is MDHEN and CDR2 SYDVKM. V lost 6 bases and J 0 bases, leaving 15 bases between the germline ends. The CDR3 extends over 16 amino acids. The CDR3 sequence is CASSPDRTNSNQPQHF. The CDR3 DNA follows: TGTGCCAGCAGCCCCGACAGAACCAATAGCAATCAGCCCCAGCATTTT. Full variable domain (remainder filled in from reference TRBV28 and TRBJ1-5): DVKVTQSSRYLVKRTGEKVFLECVQDMDHENMFWYRQDPGLGLRLIYFSYDVKMKEKGDIPEGYSVSREKKERFSLILESASTNQTSMYLCASSPDRTNSNQPQHFGDGTRLSIL.

The chain combines TRBV7-2 with TRBJ2-3; D remains unclear. V lost 5 bases, J lost 1 base, and 10 bases lay in between. The CDR3 contains 14 residues. Per the germline V gene, CDR1 is SGHTA and CDR2 is FQGNSA. CDR3 region: CASSPVGRTDTQYF. The CDR3 bases are TGTGCCAGCAGCCCCGTTGGCCGCACAGATACGCAGTATTTT.

J is TRBJ2-2 and V is TRBV29-1; TRBD1 matches 7 bases. The germline V gene encodes CDR1 SQVTM and CDR2 ANQGSEA. V lost 7 bases and J lost 7; bases outside the gene matches: 6. The CDR3 extends over 12 amino acids. The CDR3 spells CSAGQADGELFF. The CDR3 DNA is TGCAGCGCCGGACAGGCCGACGGGGAGCTGTTTTTT.

The rearrangement uses TRBV4-1 and TRBJ1-2; TRBD1 matches at 10 bases. J gave up 2 bases and V 4 bases, and 4 bases lay outside the gene matches. This CDR3 has 15 amino acids. Germline-derived CDR1 and CDR2 are MGHRA and YSYEKL. CDR3 sequence: CASSPWTGGNYGYTF. The CDR3 region has the DNA TGCGCCAGCAGCCCTTGGACAGGGGGGAACTATGGCTACACCTTC.

This clone has a single count. The chain uses TRBV5-4 and TRBJ2-1; 9 bases fit TRBD1. The CDR3 spans 13 residues. Germline V lookup: CDR1 SGHNT, CDR2 YYREEE (reference sequence). Trimming cost V 4 bases and J 7 bases; bases outside gene matches: 3. The DNA for the CDR3 is TGTGCCAGCAGCCCGGGACAGGGTAATGAGCAGTTCTTC. It specifies CASSPGQGNEQFF.